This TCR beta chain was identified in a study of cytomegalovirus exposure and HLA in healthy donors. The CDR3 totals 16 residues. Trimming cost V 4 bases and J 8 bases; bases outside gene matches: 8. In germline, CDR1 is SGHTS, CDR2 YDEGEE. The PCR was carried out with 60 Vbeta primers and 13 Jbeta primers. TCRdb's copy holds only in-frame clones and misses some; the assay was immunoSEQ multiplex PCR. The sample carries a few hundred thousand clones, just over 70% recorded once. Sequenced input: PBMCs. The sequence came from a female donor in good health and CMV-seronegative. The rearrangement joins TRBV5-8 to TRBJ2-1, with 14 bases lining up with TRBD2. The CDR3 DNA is TGTGCCAGCAGCATAGGACTAGCGGGGGGTACACATGAGCAGTTCTTC. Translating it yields CASSIGLAGGTHEQFF.